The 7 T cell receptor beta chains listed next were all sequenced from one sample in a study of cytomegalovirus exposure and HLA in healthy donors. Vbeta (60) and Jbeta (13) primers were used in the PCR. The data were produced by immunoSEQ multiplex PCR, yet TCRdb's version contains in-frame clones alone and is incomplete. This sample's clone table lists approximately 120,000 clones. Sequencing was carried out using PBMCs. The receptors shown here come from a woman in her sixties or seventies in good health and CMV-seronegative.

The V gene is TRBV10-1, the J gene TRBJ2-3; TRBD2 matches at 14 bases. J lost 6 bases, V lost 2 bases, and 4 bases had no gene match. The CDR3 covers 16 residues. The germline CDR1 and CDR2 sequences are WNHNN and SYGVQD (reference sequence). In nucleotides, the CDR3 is TGCGCCAGCAGTGAGCGACTAGCGGGGGGGGCCGATACGCAGTATTTT. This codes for CASSERLAGGADTQYF.

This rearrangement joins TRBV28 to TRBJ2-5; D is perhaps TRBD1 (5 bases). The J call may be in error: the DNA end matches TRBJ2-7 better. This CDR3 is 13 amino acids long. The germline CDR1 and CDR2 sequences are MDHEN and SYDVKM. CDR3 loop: CASKPTVTYEQYF. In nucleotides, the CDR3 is TGTGCCAGCAAACCGACAGTCACCTACGAGCAGTACTTC.

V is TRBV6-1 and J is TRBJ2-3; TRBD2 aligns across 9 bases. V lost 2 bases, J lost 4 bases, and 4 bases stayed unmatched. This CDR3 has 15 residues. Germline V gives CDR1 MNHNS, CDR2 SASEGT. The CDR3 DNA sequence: TGTGCCAGCAGTGAATGGCTAGCGGGACCAGATACGCAGTATTTT. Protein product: CASSEWLAGPDTQYF.

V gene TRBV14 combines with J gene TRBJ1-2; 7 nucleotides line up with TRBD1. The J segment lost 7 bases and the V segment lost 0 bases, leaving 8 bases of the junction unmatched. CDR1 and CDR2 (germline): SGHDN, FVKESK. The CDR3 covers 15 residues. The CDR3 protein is CASSQDSRGIRGYTF. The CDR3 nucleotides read TGTGCCAGCAGCCAAGATTCCAGGGGGATTCGTGGCTACACCTTC.

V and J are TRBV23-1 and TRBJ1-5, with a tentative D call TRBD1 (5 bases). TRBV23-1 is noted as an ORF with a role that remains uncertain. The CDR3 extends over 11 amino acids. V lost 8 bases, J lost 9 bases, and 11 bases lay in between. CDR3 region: CASGGEGPQHF. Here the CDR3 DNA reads TGCGCCAGCGGGGGGGAGGGGCCCCAGCATTTT.

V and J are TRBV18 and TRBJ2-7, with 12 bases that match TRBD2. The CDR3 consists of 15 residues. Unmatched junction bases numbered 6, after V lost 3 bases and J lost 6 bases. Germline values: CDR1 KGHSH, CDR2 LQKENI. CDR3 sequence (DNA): TGTGCCAGCTCACCGAGACTAGCGGGAGAGGGCGAGCAGTACTTC. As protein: CASSPRLAGEGEQYF. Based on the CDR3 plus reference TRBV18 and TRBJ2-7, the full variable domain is NAGVMQNPRHLVRRRGQEARLRCSPMKGHSHVYWYRQLPEEGLKFMVYLQKENIIDESGMPKERFSAEFPKEGPSILRIQQVVRGDSAAYFCASSPRLAGEGEQYFGPGTRLTVT.

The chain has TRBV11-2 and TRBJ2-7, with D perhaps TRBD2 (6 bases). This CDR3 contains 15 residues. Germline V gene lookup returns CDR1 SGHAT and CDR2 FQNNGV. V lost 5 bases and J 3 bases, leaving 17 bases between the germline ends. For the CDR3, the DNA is TGTGCCAGCAGCCCTCTGCGGGGCCGCAACTACGAGCAGTACTTC. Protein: CASSPLRGRNYEQYF. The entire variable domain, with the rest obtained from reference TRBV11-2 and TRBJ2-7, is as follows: EAGVAQSPRYKIIEKRQSVAFWCNPISGHATLYWYQQILGQGPKLLIQFQNNGVVDDSQLPKDRFSAERLKGVDSTLKIQPAKLEDSAVYLCASSPLRGRNYEQYFGPGTRLTVT.